The TCR beta chain under discussion was sequenced for a study of human T cells and chemical hapten exposure. Study details: Mainly, slight library volume differences in the pool made TCR yields vary.

Documented time point: patch test 1, 2 weeks after DPC sensitization. The treatment denotes: therapeutic diphenylcyclopropenone sensitization with weekly scalp DPC. Blood draws came before every patch-test application. This clonotype was counted a few times. Germline CDR1 reads KGHDR; CDR2 reads SFDVKD. This CDR3 contains 13 residues. Trimming took off 0 bases at V and 9 bases at J, with 8 bases between the two ends. MiXCR, applied by TCRdb to the RACE reads, yields one record per CDR3 protein. Of about 360,000 distinct CDR3 sequences detected, 4% to 5.5% appear once; the ten largest clones hold over 2%.

The material sequenced was whole blood, taken in connection with sensitization to the hapten diphenylcyclopropenone (DPC). V and J are TRBV24-1 and TRBJ2-1, with a weak D call TRBD2 (5 bases). The TCR was taken from a woman in her forties or fifties with alopecia areata. Some clones in this sample may be carry-over from other donors' samples. The CDR3 is CATSDLPAVEQFF. Written as DNA, the CDR3 is TGTGCCACCAGTGATTTGCCAGCGGTTGAGCAGTTCTTC.